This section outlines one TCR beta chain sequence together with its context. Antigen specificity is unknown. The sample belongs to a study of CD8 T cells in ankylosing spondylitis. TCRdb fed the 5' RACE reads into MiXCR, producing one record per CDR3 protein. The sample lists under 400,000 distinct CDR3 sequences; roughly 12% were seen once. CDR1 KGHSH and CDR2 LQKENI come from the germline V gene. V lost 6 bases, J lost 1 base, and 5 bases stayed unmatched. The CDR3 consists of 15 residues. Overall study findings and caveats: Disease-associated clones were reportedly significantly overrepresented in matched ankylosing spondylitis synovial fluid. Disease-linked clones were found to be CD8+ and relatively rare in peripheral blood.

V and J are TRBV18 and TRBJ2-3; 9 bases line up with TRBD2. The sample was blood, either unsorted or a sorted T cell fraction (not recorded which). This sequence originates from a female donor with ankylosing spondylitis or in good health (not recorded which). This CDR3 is CASSFASGGTDTQYF. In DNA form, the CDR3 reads TGTGCCAGCTCCTTCGCTAGCGGGGGCACAGATACGCAGTATTTT.